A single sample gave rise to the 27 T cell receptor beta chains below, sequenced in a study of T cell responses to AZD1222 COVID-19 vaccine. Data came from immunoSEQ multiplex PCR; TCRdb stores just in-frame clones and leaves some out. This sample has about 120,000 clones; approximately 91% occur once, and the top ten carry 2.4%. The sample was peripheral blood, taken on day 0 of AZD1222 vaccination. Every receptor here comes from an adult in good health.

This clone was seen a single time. The DNA of the CDR3 is TGTGCCAGCCTCGGCCCTCCCTTGGGAGAGCAGTACTTC. Translated, it gives CASLGPPLGEQYF. The rearrangement joins TRBV27 to TRBJ2-7; D remains unclear. The V gene's germline CDR1 is MNHEY and CDR2 SMNVEV (reference sequence). Trimming stripped 8 bases from V and 7 bases from J, with 18 bases between. This CDR3 is 13 amino acids long.

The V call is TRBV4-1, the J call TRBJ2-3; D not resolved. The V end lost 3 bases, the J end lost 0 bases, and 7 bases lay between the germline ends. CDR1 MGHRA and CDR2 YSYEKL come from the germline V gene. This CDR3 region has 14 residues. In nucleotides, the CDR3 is TGCGCCAGCAGCCAGGGGTATAGCACAGATACGCAGTATTTT. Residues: CASSQGYSTDTQYF.

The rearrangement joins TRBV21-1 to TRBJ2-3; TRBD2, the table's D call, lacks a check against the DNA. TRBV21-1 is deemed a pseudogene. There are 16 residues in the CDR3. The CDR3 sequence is CASSKDGAGDADTQYF. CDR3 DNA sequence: TGTGCCAGCAGCAAAGACGGAGCGGGAGACGCAGATACGCAGTATTTT.

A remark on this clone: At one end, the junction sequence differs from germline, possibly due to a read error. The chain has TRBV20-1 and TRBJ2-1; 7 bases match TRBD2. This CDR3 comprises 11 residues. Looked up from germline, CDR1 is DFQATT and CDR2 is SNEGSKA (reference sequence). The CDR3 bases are TGCAGTGCTAGAGCGGGACTAAGTCCCCTCTTC. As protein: CSARAGLSPLF.

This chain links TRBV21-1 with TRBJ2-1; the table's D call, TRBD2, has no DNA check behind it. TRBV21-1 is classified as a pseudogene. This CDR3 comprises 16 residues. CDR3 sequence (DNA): TGTGCCAGCAGCAAAGCGCTGAGACTCCCTATGAAGGAGCAGTTCTTC. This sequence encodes CASSKALRLPMKEQFF.

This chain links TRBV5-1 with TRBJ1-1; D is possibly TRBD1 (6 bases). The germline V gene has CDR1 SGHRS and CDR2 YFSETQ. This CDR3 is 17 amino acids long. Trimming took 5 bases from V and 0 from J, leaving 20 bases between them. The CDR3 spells CASSPGDRVAMNTEAFF. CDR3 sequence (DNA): TGCGCCAGCAGTCCAGGGGACCGGGTGGCAATGAACACTGAAGCTTTCTTT.

The CDR3: CASSRNRGNTEAFF. The CDR3 bases are TGCGCCAGCAGTCGAAACAGGGGAAACACTGAAGCTTTCTTT. The chain has TRBV5-1 and TRBJ1-1, with 7 bases fitting TRBD1. The ends lost 5 bases at V and 2 bases at J; junction bases unmatched: 6. This CDR3 comprises 14 residues. In germline, CDR1 is SGHRS, CDR2 YFSETQ.

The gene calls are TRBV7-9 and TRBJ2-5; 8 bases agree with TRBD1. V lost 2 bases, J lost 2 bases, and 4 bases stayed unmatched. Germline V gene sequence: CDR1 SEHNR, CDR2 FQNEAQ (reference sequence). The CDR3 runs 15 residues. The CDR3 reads CASSLLYRGQETQYF. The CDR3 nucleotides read TGTGCCAGCAGCTTACTTTACAGGGGGCAAGAGACCCAGTACTTC.

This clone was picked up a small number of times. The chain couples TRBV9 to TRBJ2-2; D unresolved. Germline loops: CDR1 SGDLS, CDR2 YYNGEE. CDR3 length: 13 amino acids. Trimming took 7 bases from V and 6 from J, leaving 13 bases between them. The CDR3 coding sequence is TGTGCCAGCGCAGGATCGGGCCCCGGGGAGCTGTTTTTT. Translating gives CASAGSGPGELFF.

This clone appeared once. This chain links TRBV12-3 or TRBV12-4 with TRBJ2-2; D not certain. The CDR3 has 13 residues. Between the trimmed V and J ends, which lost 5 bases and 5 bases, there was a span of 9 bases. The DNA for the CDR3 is TGTGCCAGCAGTCCCCATCTTACCGGGGAGCTGTTTTTT. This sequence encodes CASSPHLTGELFF.

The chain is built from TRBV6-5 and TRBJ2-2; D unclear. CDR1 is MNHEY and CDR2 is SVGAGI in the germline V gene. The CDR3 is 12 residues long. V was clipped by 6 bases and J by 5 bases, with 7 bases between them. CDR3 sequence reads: CASRDRTGELFF. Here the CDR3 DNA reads TGTGCCAGCAGAGACCGAACCGGGGAGCTGTTTTTT.

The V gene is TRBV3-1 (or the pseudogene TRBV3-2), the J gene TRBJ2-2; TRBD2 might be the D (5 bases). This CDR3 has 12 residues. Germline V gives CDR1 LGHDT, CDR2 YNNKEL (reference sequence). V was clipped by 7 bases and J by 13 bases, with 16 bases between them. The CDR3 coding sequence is TGTGCCAGCACCCTCGGTAACGGAGGGCTGTTTTTT. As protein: CASTLGNGGLFF.

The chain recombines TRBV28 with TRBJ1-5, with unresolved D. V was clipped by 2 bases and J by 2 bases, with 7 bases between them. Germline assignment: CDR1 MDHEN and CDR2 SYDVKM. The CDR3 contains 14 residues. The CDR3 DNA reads TGTGCCAGCAGTTTACTGGGAGGCAATCAGCCCCAGCATTTT. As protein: CASSLLGGNQPQHF.

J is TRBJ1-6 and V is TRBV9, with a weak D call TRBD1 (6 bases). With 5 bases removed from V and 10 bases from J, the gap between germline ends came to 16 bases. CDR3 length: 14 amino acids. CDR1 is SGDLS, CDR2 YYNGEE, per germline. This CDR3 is CASRATGIGSPLHF. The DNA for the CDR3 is TGTGCCAGCAGAGCAACAGGGATAGGGTCACCCCTCCACTTT. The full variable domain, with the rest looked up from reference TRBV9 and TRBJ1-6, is DSGVTQTPKHLITATGQRVTLRCSPRSGDLSVYWYQQSLDQGLQFLIQYYNGEERAKGNILERFSAQQFPDLHSELNLSSLELGDSALYFCASRATGIGSPLHFGNGTRLTVT.

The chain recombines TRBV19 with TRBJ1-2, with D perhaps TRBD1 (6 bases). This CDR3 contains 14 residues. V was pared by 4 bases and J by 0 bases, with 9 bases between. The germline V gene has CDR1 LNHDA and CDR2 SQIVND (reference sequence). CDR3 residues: CASSTTGSNYGYTF. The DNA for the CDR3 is TGTGCCAGTAGTACCACAGGGTCTAACTATGGCTACACCTTC. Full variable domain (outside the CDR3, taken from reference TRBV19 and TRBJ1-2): DGGITQSPKYLFRKEGQNVTLSCEQNLNHDAMYWYRQDPGQGLRLIYYSQIVNDFQKGDIAEGYSVSREKKESFPLTVTSAQKNPTAFYLCASSTTGSNYGYTFGSGTRLTVV.

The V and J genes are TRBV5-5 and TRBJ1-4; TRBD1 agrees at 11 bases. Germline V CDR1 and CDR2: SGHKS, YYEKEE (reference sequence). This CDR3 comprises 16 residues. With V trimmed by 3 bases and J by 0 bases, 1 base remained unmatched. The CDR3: CASSWTGGPTNEKLFF. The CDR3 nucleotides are TGTGCCAGCAGCTGGACAGGGGGCCCAACTAATGAAAAACTGTTTTTT. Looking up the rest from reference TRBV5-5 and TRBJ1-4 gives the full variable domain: DAGVTQSPTHLIKTRGQQVTLRCSPISGHKSVSWYQQVLGQGPQFIFQYYEKEERGRGNFPDRFSARQFPNYSSELNVNALLLGDSALYLCASSWTGGPTNEKLFFGSGTQLSVL.

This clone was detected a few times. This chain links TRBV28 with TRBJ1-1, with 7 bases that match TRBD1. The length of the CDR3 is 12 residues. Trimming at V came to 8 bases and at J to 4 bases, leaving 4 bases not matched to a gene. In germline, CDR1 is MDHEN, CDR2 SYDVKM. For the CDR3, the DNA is TGTGCCAGCCAGGGGGGGTTCACTGAAGCTTTCTTT. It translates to CASQGGFTEAFF.

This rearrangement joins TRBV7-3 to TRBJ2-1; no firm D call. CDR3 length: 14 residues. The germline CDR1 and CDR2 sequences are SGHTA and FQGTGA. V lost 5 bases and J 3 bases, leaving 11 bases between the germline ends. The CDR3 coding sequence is TGTGCCAGCAGCCCATCGGCAGTCTACAATGAGCAGTTCTTC. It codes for CASSPSAVYNEQFF.

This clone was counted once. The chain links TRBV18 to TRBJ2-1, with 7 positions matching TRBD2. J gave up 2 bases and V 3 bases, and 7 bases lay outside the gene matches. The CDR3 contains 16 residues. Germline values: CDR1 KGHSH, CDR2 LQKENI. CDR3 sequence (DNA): TGTGCCAGCTCACCCTCGGGAGGCGGCACCTACAATGAGCAGTTCTTC. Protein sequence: CASSPSGGGTYNEQFF.

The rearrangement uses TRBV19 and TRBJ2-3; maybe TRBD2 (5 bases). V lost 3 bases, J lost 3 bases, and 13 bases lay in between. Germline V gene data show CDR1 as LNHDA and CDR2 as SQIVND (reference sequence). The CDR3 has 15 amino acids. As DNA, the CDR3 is TGTGCCAGTAGTATGGAAGCGGCCGATACAGATACGCAGTATTTT. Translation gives CASSMEAADTDTQYF.

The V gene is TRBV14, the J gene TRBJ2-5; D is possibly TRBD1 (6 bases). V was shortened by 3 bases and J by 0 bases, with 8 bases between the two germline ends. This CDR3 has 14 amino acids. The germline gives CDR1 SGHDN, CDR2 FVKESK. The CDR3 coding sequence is TGTGCCAGCAGCCATACAGGGAACCAAGAGACCCAGTACTTC. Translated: CASSHTGNQETQYF.

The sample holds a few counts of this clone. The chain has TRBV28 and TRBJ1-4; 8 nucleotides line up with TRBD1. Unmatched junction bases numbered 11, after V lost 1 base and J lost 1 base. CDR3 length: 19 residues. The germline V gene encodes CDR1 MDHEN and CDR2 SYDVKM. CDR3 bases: TGTGCCAGCAGTTTATCTCTCCAGGGGGCGCGGGTAACTAATGAAAAACTGTTTTTT. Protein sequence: CASSLSLQGARVTNEKLFF. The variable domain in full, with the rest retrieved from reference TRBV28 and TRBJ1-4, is DVKVTQSSRYLVKRTGEKVFLECVQDMDHENMFWYRQDPGLGLRLIYFSYDVKMKEKGDIPEGYSVSREKKERFSLILESASTNQTSMYLCASSLSLQGARVTNEKLFFGSGTQLSVL.

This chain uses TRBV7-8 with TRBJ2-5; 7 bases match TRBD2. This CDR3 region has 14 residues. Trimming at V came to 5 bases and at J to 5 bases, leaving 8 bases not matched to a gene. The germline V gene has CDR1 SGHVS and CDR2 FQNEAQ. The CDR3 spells CASSARAGAETQYF. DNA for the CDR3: TGTGCCAGCAGCGCCCGGGCGGGAGCGGAGACCCAGTACTTC.

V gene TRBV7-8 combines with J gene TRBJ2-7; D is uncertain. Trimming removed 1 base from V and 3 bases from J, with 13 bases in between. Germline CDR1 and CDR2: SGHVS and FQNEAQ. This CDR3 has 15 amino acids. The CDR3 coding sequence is TGTGCCAGCAGCTTAGGGTTGAGACAAGACTACGAGCAGTACTTC. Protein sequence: CASSLGLRQDYEQYF.

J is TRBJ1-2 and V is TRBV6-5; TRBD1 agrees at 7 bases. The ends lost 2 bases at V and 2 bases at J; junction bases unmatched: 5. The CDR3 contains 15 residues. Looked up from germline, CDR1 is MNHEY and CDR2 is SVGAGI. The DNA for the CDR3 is TGTGCCAGCAGTTACAGCAGACAGGGCAACTATGGCTACACCTTC. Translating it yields CASSYSRQGNYGYTF.

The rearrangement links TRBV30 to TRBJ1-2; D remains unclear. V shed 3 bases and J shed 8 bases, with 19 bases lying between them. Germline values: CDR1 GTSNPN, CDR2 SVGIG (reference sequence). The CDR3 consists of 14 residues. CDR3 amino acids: CAWSAQRAARGYTF. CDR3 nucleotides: TGTGCCTGGAGCGCCCAAAGGGCAGCGCGGGGCTACACCTTC.

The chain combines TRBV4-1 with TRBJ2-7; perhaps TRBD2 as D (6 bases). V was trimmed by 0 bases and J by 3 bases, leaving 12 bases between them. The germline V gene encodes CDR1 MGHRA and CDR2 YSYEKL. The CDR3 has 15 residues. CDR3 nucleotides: TGCGCCAGCAGCCAAGATTTCACGGGGGTCTACGAGCAGTACTTC. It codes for CASSQDFTGVYEQYF.